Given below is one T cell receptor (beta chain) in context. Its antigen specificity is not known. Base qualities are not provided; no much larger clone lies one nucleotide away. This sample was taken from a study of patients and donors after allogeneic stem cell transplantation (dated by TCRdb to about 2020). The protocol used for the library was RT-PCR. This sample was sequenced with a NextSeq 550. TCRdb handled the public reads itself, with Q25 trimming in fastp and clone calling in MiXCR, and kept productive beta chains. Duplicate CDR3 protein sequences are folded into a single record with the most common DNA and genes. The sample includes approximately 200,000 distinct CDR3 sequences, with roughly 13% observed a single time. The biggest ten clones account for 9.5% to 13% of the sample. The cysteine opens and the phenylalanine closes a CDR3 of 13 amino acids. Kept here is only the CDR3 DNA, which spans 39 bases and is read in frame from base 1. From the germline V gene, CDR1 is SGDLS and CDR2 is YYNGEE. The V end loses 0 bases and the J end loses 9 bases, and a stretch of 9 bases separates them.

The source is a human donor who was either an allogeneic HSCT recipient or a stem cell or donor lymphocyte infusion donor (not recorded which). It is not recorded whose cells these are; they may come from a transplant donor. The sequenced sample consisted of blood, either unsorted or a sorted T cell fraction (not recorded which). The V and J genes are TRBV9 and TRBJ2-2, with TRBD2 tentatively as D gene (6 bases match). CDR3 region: CASSVDGRRELFF. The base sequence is TGTGCCAGCAGCGTAGACGGGAGAAGGGAGCTGTTTTTT.